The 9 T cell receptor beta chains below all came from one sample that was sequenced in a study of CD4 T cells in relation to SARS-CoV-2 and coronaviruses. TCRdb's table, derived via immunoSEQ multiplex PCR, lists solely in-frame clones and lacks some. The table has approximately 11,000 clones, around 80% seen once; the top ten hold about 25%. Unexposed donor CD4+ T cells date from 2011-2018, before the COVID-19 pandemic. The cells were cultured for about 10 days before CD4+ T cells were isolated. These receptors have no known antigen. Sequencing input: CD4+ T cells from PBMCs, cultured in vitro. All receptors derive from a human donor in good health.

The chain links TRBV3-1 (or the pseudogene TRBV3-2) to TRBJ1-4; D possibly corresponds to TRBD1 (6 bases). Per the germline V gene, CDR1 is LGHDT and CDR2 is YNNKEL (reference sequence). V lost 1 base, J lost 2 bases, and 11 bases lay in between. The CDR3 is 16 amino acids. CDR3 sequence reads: CASSQAPGGTNEKLFF. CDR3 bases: TGTGCCAGCAGCCAAGCTCCGGGGGGCACTAATGAAAAACTGTTTTTT.

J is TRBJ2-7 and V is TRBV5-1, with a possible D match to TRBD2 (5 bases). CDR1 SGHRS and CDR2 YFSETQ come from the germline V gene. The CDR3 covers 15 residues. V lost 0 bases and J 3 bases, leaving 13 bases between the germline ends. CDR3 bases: TGCGCCAGCAGCTTGGTTCTAGCTAATGACTACGAGCAGTACTTC. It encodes CASSLVLANDYEQYF.

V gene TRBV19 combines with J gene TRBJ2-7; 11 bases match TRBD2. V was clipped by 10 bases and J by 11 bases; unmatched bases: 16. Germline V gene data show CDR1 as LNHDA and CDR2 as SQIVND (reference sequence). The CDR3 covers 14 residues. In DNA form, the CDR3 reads TGTGCCACCACAAAAGGGTTAGCGGGAGGGCCGGAGTACTTC. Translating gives CATTKGLAGGPEYF.

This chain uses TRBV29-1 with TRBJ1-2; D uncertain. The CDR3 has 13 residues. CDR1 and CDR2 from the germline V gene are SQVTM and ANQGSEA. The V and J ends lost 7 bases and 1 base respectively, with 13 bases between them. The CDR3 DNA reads TGCAGCGCTCGTCAAGACATTAACTATGGCTACACCTTC. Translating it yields CSARQDINYGYTF.

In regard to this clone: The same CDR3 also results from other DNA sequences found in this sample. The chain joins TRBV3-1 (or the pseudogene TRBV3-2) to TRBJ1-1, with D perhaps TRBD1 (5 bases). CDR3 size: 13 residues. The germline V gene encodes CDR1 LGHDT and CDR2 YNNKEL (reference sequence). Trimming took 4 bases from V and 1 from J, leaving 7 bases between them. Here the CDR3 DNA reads TGTGCCAGCAGCCCCACAGGGAACACTGAAGCTTTCTTT. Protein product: CASSPTGNTEAFF.

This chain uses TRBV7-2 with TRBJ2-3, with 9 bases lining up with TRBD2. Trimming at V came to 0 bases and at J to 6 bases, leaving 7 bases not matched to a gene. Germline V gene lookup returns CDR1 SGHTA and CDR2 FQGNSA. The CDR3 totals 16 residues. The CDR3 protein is CASSLAARGGSDTQYF. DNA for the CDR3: TGTGCCAGCAGCTTAGCTGCGCGGGGGGGCAGCGATACGCAGTATTTT.

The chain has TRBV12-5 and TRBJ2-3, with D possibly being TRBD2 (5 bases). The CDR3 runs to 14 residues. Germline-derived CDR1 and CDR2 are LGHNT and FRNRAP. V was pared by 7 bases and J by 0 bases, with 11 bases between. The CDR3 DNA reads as TGTGCTAGTGTCCGCGGGCCTAGCACAGATACGCAGTATTTT. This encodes CASVRGPSTDTQYF.

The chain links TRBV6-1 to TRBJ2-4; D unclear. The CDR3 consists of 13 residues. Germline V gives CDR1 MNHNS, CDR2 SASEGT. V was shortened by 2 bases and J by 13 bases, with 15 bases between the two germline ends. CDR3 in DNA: TGTGCCAGCAGTGAATTGGGTTGGGTAGGCCAGTACTTC. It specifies CASSELGWVGQYF.

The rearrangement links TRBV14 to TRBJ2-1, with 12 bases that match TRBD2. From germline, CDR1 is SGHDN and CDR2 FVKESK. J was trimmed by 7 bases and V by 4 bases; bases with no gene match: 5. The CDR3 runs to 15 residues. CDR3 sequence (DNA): TGTGCCAGCAGCCCCTGGACTAGCGGGGCTAATGAGCAGTTCTTC. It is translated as CASSPWTSGANEQFF.